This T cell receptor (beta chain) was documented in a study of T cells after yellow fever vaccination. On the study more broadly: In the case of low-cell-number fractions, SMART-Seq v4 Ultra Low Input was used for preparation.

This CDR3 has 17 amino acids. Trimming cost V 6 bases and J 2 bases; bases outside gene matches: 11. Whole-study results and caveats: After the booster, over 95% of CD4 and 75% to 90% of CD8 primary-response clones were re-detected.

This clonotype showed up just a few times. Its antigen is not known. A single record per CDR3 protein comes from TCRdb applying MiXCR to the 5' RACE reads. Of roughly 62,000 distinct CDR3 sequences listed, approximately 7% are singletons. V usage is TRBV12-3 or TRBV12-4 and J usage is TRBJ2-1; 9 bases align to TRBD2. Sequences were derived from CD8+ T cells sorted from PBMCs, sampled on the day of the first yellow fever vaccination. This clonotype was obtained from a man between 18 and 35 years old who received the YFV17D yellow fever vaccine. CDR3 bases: TGTGCCAGCAGCGGCGGGGGGGGCAGAAGCCCCTACAATGAGCAGTTCTTC. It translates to CASSGGGGRSPYNEQFF.